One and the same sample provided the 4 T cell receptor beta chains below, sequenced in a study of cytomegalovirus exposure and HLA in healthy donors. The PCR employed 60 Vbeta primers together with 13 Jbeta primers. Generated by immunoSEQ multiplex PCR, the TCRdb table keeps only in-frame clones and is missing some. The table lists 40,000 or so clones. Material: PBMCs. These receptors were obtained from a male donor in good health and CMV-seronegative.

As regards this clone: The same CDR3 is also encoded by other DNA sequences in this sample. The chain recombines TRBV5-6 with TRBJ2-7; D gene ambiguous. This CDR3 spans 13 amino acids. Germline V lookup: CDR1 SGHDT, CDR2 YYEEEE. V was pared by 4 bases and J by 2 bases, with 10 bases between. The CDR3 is CASSRATAYEQYF. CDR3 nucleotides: TGTGCCAGCAGCCGCGCCACCGCCTACGAGCAGTACTTC.

Written as DNA, the CDR3 is TGTGCCACCTCACGGAGCGGGGGGGATGGGGAGACCCAGTACTTC. Translated, it gives CATSRSGGDGETQYF. The rearrangement links TRBV6-6 to TRBJ2-5, with TRBD2 matching over 10 bases. This CDR3 is 15 amino acids long. The germline V gene encodes CDR1 MNHNY and CDR2 SVGAGI (reference sequence). Trimming removed 10 bases from V and 5 bases from J; junction bases left unmatched: 13.

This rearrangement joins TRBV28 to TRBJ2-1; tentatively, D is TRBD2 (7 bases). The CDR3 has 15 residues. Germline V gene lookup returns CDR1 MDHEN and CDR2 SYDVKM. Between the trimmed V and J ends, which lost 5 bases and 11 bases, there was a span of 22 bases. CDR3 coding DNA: TGTGCCAGCAGTCCTCAACAGGGAGGGGGGCTAAAGCAGTTCTTC. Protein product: CASSPQQGGGLKQFF. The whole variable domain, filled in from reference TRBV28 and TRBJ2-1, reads DVKVTQSSRYLVKRTGEKVFLECVQDMDHENMFWYRQDPGLGLRLIYFSYDVKMKEKGDIPEGYSVSREKKERFSLILESASTNQTSMYLCASSPQQGGGLKQFFGPGTRLTVL.

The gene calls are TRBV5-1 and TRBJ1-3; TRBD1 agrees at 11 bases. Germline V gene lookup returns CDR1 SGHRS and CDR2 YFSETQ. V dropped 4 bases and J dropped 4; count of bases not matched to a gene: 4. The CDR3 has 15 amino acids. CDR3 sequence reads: CASSRTGGEGNTIYF. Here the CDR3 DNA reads TGCGCCAGCAGCAGGACAGGGGGCGAAGGAAACACCATATATTTT.